One and the same sample provided the 21 T cell receptor beta chains below, sequenced in a study of shared T cell receptors in the human thymus. The assay was immunoSEQ multiplex PCR, and TCRdb's table has in-frame clones only and misses some. The sample shows over 650,000 clones, around 87% of them seen only once. These data were also filed under a second study, of human thymus T cells.

Specimen: thymocytes. The receptors shown here come from a boy younger than two with a congenital heart defect.

CDR3 protein: CASSRGIAEQFF. The CDR3 DNA reads as TGTGCCAGCTCACGAGGGATAGCTGAGCAGTTCTTC. V usage is TRBV18 and J usage is TRBJ2-1; the D gene is possibly TRBD2 (5 bases). Germline CDR1 is KGHSH and CDR2 is LQKENI. Trimming took 4 bases from V and 9 from J, leaving 10 bases between them. This CDR3 comprises 12 residues.

This chain connects TRBV29-1 to TRBJ2-5; 8 bases fit TRBD1. Germline assignment: CDR1 SQVTM and CDR2 ANQGSEA. After removal of 7 bases from V and 2 bases from J, the junction contained 9 bases not matched to a gene. CDR3 length equals 14 residues. The CDR3 loop reads CSDHKDREQETQYF. The DNA for the CDR3 is TGCAGCGACCACAAGGACAGGGAACAAGAGACCCAGTACTTC.

With respect to this clone: At the DNA level, this CDR3 is encoded by other sequences in the same sample as well. V is TRBV30 and J is TRBJ2-1, with TRBD1 matching 7 bases. Looked up from germline, CDR1 is GTSNPN and CDR2 is SVGIG (reference sequence). Trimming took 2 bases from V and 1 from J; bases not matched to a gene: 20. The CDR3 loop spans 20 amino acids. The CDR3 is CAWSLAGTEFFGGSYNEQFF. The CDR3 coding sequence is TGTGCCTGGAGTCTCGCCGGGACAGAGTTTTTTGGGGGTTCCTACAATGAGCAGTTCTTC.

CDR3 bases: TGTGCCTGGAGTGTTCCCTTTACAGGGGGCCTTTTCAGAACCCAGTACTTC. Protein sequence: CAWSVPFTGGLFRTQYF. The chain has TRBV30 and TRBJ2-5, with 9 bases aligning to TRBD1. This CDR3 is built from 17 residues. Germline V gene lookup returns CDR1 GTSNPN and CDR2 SVGIG (reference sequence). Trimming cost V 0 bases and J 8 bases; bases outside gene matches: 16.

The J gene is TRBJ1-5, the V gene TRBV5-6; D might be TRBD1 (6 bases). CDR1 is SGHDT, CDR2 YYEEEE, per germline. The ends were cut back, 4 bases at V and 3 bases at J, with 14 bases in the middle. The CDR3 totals 15 residues. Here the CDR3 DNA reads TGTGCCAGCAGCACTTACGGGACACCCAATCAGCCCCAGCATTTT. Residues: CASSTYGTPNQPQHF.

The chain uses TRBV25-1 and TRBJ1-1, with 7 bases fitting TRBD1. The junction had 7 bases not matched to a gene; V was cut back by 8 bases and J by 1 base. The CDR3 spans 14 residues. The germline CDR1 and CDR2 sequences are MGHDK and SYGVNS. CDR3 sequence: CASGSRDRNTEAFF. The CDR3 DNA follows: TGTGCCAGCGGTTCCCGGGACAGGAACACTGAAGCTTTCTTT.

The chain carries TRBV6-5 and TRBJ2-6; weak D call: TRBD2 (6 bases). The CDR3 has 15 residues. V dropped 4 bases and J dropped 4 bases, with 11 bases sitting between them. CDR1 is MNHEY, CDR2 SVGAGI, per germline. The CDR3 DNA is TGTGCCAGCAGTTCCTGGGAGGCCGGGGCCAACGTCCTGACTTTC. Translation: CASSSWEAGANVLTF.

The V gene is TRBV27, the J gene TRBJ2-1; 9 bases are shared with TRBD1. Germline CDR1 MNHEY, CDR2 SMNVEV (reference sequence). The CDR3 is 15 amino acids. V lost 4 bases, J lost 6 bases, and 7 bases stayed unmatched. The CDR3 DNA reads as TGTGCCAGCAGTTGGCCGGGACAGGGCCGCAATGAGCAGTTCTTC. Its translation is CASSWPGQGRNEQFF.

The rearrangement links TRBV28 to TRBJ2-3; 8 positions match TRBD1. V lost 4 bases and J lost 6; bases outside the gene matches: 3. Germline V CDR1 and CDR2: MDHEN, SYDVKM. This CDR3 is 13 amino acids long. The CDR3 sequence: CASSCRDRDTQYF. For the CDR3, the DNA is TGTGCCAGCAGTTGCAGGGACAGGGATACGCAGTATTTT.

V gene TRBV6-6 combines with J gene TRBJ2-3, with D uncertain. In germline, CDR1 is MNHNY, CDR2 SVGAGI (reference sequence). Trimming removed 2 bases at V and 2 bases at J, with 8 bases between. The CDR3 consists of 14 residues. Written as DNA, the CDR3 is TGTGCCAGCAGTTACCGGGTCCACACAGATACGCAGTATTTT. Translating it yields CASSYRVHTDTQYF.

The chain has TRBV5-1 and TRBJ1-3; 7 positions agree with TRBD1. V gave up 4 bases and J gave up 8 bases; unmatched junction bases: 12. The length of the CDR3 is 15 residues. CDR1 is SGHRS and CDR2 is YFSETQ in the germline V gene. The CDR3 sequence: CASSPELQGRDTIYF. The DNA for the CDR3 is TGCGCCAGCAGCCCCGAACTACAGGGGCGGGACACCATATATTTT.

The genes are TRBV12-5 and TRBJ2-5, with 11 bases aligning to TRBD2. CDR1 and CDR2 from the germline V gene are LGHNT and FRNRAP. After removal of 0 bases from V and 3 bases from J, the junction contained 6 bases not matched to a gene. The CDR3 length is 17 residues. CDR3 protein: CASGLVLGSGGEETQYF. DNA of the CDR3: TGTGCTAGTGGTTTGGTACTGGGTAGCGGGGGGGAAGAGACCCAGTACTTC.

The gene calls are TRBV28 and TRBJ2-2, with D possibly being TRBD2 (5 bases). Trimming stripped 4 bases from V and 7 bases from J, with 16 bases between. The CDR3 sequence is 15 residues long. Looked up from germline, CDR1 is MDHEN and CDR2 is SYDVKM. The CDR3 loop is CASSSPEGEGGELFF. CDR3 bases: TGTGCCAGCAGTTCCCCAGAGGGAGAGGGCGGGGAGCTGTTTTTT.

The gene calls are TRBV5-4 and TRBJ2-7; 9 bases agree with TRBD2. The J segment lost 1 base and the V segment lost 2 bases, leaving 13 bases of the junction unmatched. The germline CDR1 and CDR2 sequences are SGHNT and YYREEE (reference sequence). The CDR3 has 18 amino acids. The DNA for the CDR3 is TGTGCCAGCAGCTTCGGTAGCGGGAGAGACTTAAATTCCTACGAGCAGTACTTC. This gives the protein CASSFGSGRDLNSYEQYF.

This clone was observed a single time. This CDR3 reads CASSTRGGAGNTIYF. The CDR3 DNA follows: TGTGCCAGCAGTACCCGGGGGGGCGCGGGAAACACCATATATTTT. This chain connects TRBV6-5 to TRBJ1-3; maybe TRBD1 (6 bases). V was cut by 5 bases and J by 4 bases, with 15 bases left in between. CDR1 is MNHEY, CDR2 SVGAGI, per germline. The CDR3 covers 15 residues.

The V gene is TRBV30, the J gene TRBJ1-5, with TRBD1 as a possible D gene (6 bases). The V gene's germline CDR1 is GTSNPN and CDR2 SVGIG (reference sequence). With 3 bases removed from V and 4 bases from J, the gap between germline ends came to 19 bases. This CDR3 has 16 amino acids. The CDR3 loop reads CAWSHRTDEPNQPQHF. Here the CDR3 DNA reads TGTGCCTGGAGCCATCGGACAGACGAACCTAATCAGCCCCAGCATTTT. Variable domain in full (rest from reference TRBV30 and TRBJ1-5): SQTIHQWPATLVQPVGSPLSLECTVEGTSNPNLYWYRQAAGRGLQLLFYSVGIGQISSEVPQNLSASRPQDRQFILSSKKLLLSDSGFYLCAWSHRTDEPNQPQHFGDGTRLSIL.

The rearrangement uses TRBV6-6 and TRBJ2-3; D possibly corresponds to TRBD2 (6 bases). Germline V gene data show CDR1 as MNHNY and CDR2 as SVGAGI (reference sequence). Trimming pared 6 bases from V and 10 bases from J, leaving 14 bases between. This CDR3 comprises 12 residues. Here the CDR3 reads CASREGVGAQYF. The CDR3 DNA sequence: TGTGCCAGCAGGGAGGGTGTGGGGGCGCAGTATTTT.

The V gene is TRBV5-1, the J gene TRBJ1-3; D remains unclear. Germline V gene sequence: CDR1 SGHRS, CDR2 YFSETQ. Trimming shortened V by 0 bases and J by 0 bases, and 13 bases separated the two germline ends. The CDR3 length is 17 residues. The CDR3 region has the DNA TGCGCCAGCAGCTTGGCCCTAGCCGATTCCTCTGGAAACACCATATATTTT. It specifies CASSLALADSSGNTIYF. Based on the CDR3 plus reference TRBV5-1 and TRBJ1-3, the full variable domain is KAGVTQTPRYLIKTRGQQVTLSCSPISGHRSVSWYQQTPGQGLQFLFEYFSETQRNKGNFPGRFSGRQFSNSRSEMNVSTLELGDSALYLCASSLALADSSGNTIYFGEGSWLTVV.

The V and J genes are TRBV7-4 and TRBJ2-2; D is perhaps TRBD2 (5 bases). This CDR3 has 16 residues. V shed 1 base and J shed 8 bases, with 17 bases lying between them. Looked up from germline, CDR1 is SGHVT and CDR2 is SQSDAQ. CDR3 protein: CASSLEPLAPRGELFF. DNA of the CDR3: TGTGCCAGCAGCTTAGAACCCCTAGCTCCGAGGGGGGAGCTGTTTTTT.

This rearrangement joins TRBV4-3 to TRBJ1-5; D is unclear. Germline-derived CDR1 and CDR2 are LGHNA and YSLEER. The CDR3 runs to 15 residues. V was pared by 1 base and J by 3 bases, with 10 bases between. The CDR3 region has the DNA TGCGCCAGCAGCCAAGGGGCCGCCCCCAATCAGCCCCAGCATTTT. It codes for CASSQGAAPNQPQHF.

The rearrangement joins TRBV28 to TRBJ2-7; no clear D. The germline V gene has CDR1 MDHEN and CDR2 SYDVKM. The CDR3 length is 15 residues. The V and J ends lost 4 bases and 3 bases respectively, with 16 bases between them. In nucleotides, the CDR3 is TGTGCCAGCAGTTCCCCCCAGTCCCCGGGCTACGAGCAGTACTTC. Amino acid sequence: CASSSPQSPGYEQYF.